The rows below give T cell receptor beta chains drawn from one sample of a study of cytomegalovirus exposure and HLA in healthy donors. Clones were sequenced by immunoSEQ multiplex PCR, and TCRdb holds only the in-frame ones, with some missing. The sample lists 30,000 to 45,000 clones, approximately 80% occurring once. The sequencing sample was made of PBMCs. The receptor source for this set is a woman between 18 and 29 years old in good health and CMV-seronegative. Each CDR3 is given without its conserved first and last residue. Fields, in order: V gene, J gene, CDR3 protein.

v_gene: TRBV7-6
j_gene: TRBJ1-5
CDR3aa: ASSLGDSFQPQH

v_gene: TRBV11-1
j_gene: TRBJ1-4
CDR3aa: ASSLVRGSGEKLF

v_gene: TRBV19
j_gene: TRBJ2-7
CDR3aa: ASSINGGEQY

v_gene: TRBV7-2
j_gene: TRBJ2-3
CDR3aa: ASSLGGADTQY

v_gene: TRBV4-1
j_gene: TRBJ2-6
CDR3aa: ASSHGQAYSGANVLT

v_gene: TRBV19
j_gene: TRBJ1-1
CDR3aa: ASSISAENTEAF

v_gene: TRBV6-5
j_gene: TRBJ2-7
CDR3aa: ASSPGTGVREQY

v_gene: TRBV7-2
j_gene: TRBJ1-2
CDR3aa: ASSPDRGLFLNYGYP

v_gene: TRBV29-1
j_gene: NA
CDR3aa: SARIGKGDEQY

v_gene: TRBV5-1
j_gene: TRBJ2-5
CDR3aa: ASSLVRGARETQY

v_gene: TRBV27
j_gene: TRBJ2-1
CDR3aa: ASSRTSMGEQF

v_gene: TRBV5-6
j_gene: TRBJ1-1
CDR3aa: ASSPGLMNTEAF

v_gene: TRBV7-2
j_gene: TRBJ1-2
CDR3aa: ASSFIGPNSGYYGYT

v_gene: TRBV1
j_gene: NA
CDR3aa: TSSLWSTYEQY

v_gene: TRBV7-3
j_gene: TRBJ2-3
CDR3aa: ASSSYGGSTDTQY

v_gene: TRBV5-1
j_gene: TRBJ1-1
CDR3aa: ASSLVANTEAF

v_gene: TRBV4-2
j_gene: TRBJ2-7
CDR3aa: ASSHPKRGEQY

v_gene: TRBV2
j_gene: TRBJ2-1
CDR3aa: ASSQTRSYNEQF

v_gene: TRBV25-1
j_gene: TRBJ1-2
CDR3aa: ASNKGVCGYT

v_gene: TRBV9
j_gene: TRBJ2-3
CDR3aa: ASSPHGERETDTQY

v_gene: TRBV6-1
j_gene: TRBJ1-3
CDR3aa: ASSALFGNGNTIY

v_gene: TRBV27
j_gene: TRBJ2-3
CDR3aa: ASSLATPDTQY

v_gene: TRBV25-1
j_gene: TRBJ2-7
CDR3aa: ASTTSGRGMDEQY

v_gene: TRBV6-5
j_gene: TRBJ1-1
CDR3aa: ASSAGGWNTEAF

v_gene: TRBV29-1
j_gene: TRBJ2-5
CDR3aa: SVLAGGETQY

v_gene: TRBV2
j_gene: TRBJ2-1
CDR3aa: ASKGSVAGFSYNEQF

v_gene: TRBV18
j_gene: TRBJ1-1
CDR3aa: ASSKDTTTEAF

v_gene: TRBV5-6
j_gene: TRBJ2-3
CDR3aa: ASSWGGTDTQY

v_gene: TRBV6-6
j_gene: TRBJ2-7
CDR3aa: ASSYDGQAYEQY

v_gene: TRBV7-9
j_gene: TRBJ2-2
CDR3aa: ARGGLLNTGELF

v_gene: TRBV13
j_gene: TRBJ1-6
CDR3aa: ASSRRSSYNSPLH

v_gene: TRBV27
j_gene: TRBJ1-2
CDR3aa: ASSSPTGDLGYGYT

v_gene: TRBV30
j_gene: TRBJ1-1
CDR3aa: AWNGGTEAF

v_gene: TRBV5-4
j_gene: TRBJ1-1
CDR3aa: ASRLTANTEAF

v_gene: TRBV5-6
j_gene: TRBJ2-6
CDR3aa: ASSSPYAGANVLT

v_gene: TRBV7-6
j_gene: TRBJ2-7
CDR3aa: ASSPGFTTGSYEQY

v_gene: TRBV6-6
j_gene: TRBJ2-5
CDR3aa: ASSYAPPPPSQEQY

v_gene: TRBV29-1
j_gene: TRBJ2-5
CDR3aa: SVPSGAETQY

v_gene: TRBV27
j_gene: TRBJ2-1
CDR3aa: ASAPGTFSYNEQF

v_gene: TRBV14
j_gene: TRBJ2-1
CDR3aa: ASSLGQAVNEQF

v_gene: TRBV7-2
j_gene: TRBJ1-3
CDR3aa: ASSLVTSGGNTIY

v_gene: TRBV7-6
j_gene: TRBJ1-1
CDR3aa: ASSDGTLGTEAF